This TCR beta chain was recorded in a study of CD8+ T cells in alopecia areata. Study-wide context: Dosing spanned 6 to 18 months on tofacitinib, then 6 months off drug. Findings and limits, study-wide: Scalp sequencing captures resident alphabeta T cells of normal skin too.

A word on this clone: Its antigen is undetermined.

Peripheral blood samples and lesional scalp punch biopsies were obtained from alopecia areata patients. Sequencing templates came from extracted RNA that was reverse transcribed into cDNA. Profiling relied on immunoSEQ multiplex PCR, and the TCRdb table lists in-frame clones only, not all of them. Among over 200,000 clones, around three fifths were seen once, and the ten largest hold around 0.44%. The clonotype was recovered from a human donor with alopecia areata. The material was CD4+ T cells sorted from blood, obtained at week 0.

The CDR3 loop is CASSVWTGENEQFF. Written as DNA, the CDR3 is TGTGCCAGCAGCGTATGGACAGGGGAAAATGAGCAGTTCTTC. V usage is TRBV9 and J usage is TRBJ2-1, with 9 bases fitting TRBD1. Germline assignment: CDR1 SGDLS and CDR2 YYNGEE. Trimming took 1 base from V and 7 from J; bases not matched to a gene: 3. The CDR3 spans 14 residues. The full variable domain, completed using reference TRBV9 and TRBJ2-1, is DSGVTQTPKHLITATGQRVTLRCSPRSGDLSVYWYQQSLDQGLQFLIQYYNGEERAKGNILERFSAQQFPDLHSELNLSSLELGDSALYFCASSVWTGENEQFFGPGTRLTVL.